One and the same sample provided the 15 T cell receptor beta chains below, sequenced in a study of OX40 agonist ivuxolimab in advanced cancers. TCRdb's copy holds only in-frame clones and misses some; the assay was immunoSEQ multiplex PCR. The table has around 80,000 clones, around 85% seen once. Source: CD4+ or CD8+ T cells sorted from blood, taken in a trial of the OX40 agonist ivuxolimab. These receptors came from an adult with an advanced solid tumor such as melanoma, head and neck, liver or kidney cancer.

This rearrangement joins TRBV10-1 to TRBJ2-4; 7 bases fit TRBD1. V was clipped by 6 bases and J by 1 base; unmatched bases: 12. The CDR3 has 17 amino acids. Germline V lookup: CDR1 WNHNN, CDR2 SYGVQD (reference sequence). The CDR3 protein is CASSDAGTAAAKNIQYF. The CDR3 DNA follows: TGCGCCAGCAGCGACGCCGGGACAGCCGCCGCCAAAAACATTCAGTACTTC.

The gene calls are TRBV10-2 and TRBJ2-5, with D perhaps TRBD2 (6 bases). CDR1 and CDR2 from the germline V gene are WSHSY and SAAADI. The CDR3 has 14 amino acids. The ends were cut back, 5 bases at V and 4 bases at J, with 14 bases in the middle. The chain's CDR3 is CASSPGLLRETQYF. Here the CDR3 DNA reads TGCGCCAGCAGTCCCGGACTATTGCGAGAGACCCAGTACTTC.

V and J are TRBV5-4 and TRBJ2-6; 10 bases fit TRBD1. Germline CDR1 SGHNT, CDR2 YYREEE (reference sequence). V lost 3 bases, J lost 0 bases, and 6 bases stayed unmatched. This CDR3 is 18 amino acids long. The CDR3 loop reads CASSYRTGGFSGANVLTF. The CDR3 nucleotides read TGTGCCAGCAGCTATCGGACAGGGGGATTCTCTGGGGCCAACGTCCTGACTTTC.

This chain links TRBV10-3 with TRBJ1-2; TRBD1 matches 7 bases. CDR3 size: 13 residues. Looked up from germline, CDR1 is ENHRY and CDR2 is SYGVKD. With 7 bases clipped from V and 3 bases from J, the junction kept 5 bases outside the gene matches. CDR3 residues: CAITGTEDYGYTF. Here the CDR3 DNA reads TGTGCCATCACCGGGACAGAGGACTATGGCTACACCTTC.

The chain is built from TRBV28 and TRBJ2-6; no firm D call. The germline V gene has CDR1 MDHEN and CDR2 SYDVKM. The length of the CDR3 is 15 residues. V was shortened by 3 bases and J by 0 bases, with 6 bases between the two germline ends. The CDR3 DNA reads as TGTGCCAGCAGTTTGGATGGCTCTGGGGCCAACGTCCTGACTTTC. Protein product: CASSLDGSGANVLTF.

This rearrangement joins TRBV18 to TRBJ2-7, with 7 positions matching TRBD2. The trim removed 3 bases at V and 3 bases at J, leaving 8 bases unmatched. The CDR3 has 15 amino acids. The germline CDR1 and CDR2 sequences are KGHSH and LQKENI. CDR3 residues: CASSPSGALLYEQYF. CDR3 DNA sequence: TGTGCCAGCTCACCGAGCGGGGCCCTTCTCTACGAGCAGTACTTC.

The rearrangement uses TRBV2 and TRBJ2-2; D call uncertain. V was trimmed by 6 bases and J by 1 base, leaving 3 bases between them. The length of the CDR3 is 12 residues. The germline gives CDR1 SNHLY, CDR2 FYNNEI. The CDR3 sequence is CASRENTGELFF. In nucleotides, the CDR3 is TGTGCCAGCAGGGAGAACACCGGGGAGCTGTTTTTT. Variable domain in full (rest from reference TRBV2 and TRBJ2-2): EPEVTQTPSHQVTQMGQEVILRCVPISNHLYFYWYRQILGQKVEFLVSFYNNEISEKSEIFDDQFSVERPDGSNFTLKIRSTKLEDSAMYFCASRENTGELFFGEGSRLTVL.

The CDR3 loop is CASSLRKTGAGETQYF. In DNA, the CDR3 is TGTGCCAGCAGCTTAAGAAAGACAGGGGCAGGGGAGACCCAGTACTTC. This rearrangement joins TRBV7-8 to TRBJ2-5, with 8 nucleotides matching TRBD1. The CDR3 runs 16 residues. V lost 2 bases, J lost 5 bases, and 10 bases stayed unmatched. Germline CDR1 and CDR2: SGHVS and FQNEAQ.

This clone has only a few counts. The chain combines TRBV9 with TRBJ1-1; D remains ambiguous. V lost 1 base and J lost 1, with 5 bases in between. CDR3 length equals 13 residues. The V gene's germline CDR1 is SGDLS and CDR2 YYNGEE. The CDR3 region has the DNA TGTGCCAGCAGCGTACAGACGAACACTGAAGCTTTCTTT. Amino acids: CASSVQTNTEAFF.

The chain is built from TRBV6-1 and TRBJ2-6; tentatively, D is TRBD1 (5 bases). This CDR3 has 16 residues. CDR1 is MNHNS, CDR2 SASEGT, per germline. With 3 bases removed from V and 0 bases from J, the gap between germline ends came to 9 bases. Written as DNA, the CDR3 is TGTGCCAGCAGTGAGACAGTCTTCTCTGGGGCCAACGTCCTGACTTTC. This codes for CASSETVFSGANVLTF.

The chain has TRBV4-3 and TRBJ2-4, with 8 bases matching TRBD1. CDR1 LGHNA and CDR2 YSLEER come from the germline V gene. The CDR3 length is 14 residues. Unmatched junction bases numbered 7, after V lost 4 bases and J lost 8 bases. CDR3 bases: TGCGCCAGCAGCCGGGGGACAGGTTTTGACATTCAGTACTTC. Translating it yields CASSRGTGFDIQYF.

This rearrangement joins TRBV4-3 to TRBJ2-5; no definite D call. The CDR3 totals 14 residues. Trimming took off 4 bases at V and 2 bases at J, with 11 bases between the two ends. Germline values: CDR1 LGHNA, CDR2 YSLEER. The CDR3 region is CASSLILYQETQYF. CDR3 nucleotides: TGCGCCAGCAGCCTGATTTTATATCAAGAGACCCAGTACTTC.

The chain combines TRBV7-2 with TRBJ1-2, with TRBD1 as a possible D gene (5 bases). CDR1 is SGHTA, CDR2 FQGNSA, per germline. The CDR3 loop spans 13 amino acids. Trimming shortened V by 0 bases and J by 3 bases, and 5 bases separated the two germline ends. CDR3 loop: CASSLARDYGYTF. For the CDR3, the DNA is TGTGCCAGCAGCTTAGCCAGGGACTATGGCTACACCTTC.

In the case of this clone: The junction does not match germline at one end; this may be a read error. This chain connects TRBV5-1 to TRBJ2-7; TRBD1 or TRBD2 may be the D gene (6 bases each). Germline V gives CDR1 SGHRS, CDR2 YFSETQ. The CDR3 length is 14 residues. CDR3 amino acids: CASRLEGEVSEQYF. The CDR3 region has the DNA TGCGCCAGCAGGTTGGAGGGGGAAGTGAGCGAGCAGTACTTC.

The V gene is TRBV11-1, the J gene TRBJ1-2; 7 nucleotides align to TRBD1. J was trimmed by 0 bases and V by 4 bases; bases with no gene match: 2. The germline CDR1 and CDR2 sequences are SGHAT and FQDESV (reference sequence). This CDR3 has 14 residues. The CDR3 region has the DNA TGTGCCAGCAGCTCGGACAGGACTAACTATGGCTACACCTTC. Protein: CASSSDRTNYGYTF.